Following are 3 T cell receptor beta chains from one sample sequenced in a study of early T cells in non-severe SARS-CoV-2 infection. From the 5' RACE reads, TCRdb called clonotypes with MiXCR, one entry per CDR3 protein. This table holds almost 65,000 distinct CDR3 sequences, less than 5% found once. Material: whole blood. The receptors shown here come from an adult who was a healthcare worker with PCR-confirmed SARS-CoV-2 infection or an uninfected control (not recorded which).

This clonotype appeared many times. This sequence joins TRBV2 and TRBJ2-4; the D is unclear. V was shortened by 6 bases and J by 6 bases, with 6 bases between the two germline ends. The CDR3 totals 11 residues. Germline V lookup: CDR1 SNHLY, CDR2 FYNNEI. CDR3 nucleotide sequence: TGTGCCAGCAGCGCAGCAAACATTCAGTACTTC. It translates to CASSAANIQYF.

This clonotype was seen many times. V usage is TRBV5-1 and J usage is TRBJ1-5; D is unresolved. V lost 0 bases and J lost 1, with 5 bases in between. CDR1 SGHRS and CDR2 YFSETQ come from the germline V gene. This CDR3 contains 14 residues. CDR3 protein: CASSLGGSNQPQHF. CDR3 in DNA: TGCGCCAGCAGCTTGGGAGGGAGCAATCAGCCCCAGCATTTT.

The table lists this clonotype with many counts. As DNA, the CDR3 is TGTGCCACCAGTTCTAGACAGGGGGGCGATCAGCCCCAGCATTTT. It codes for CATSSRQGGDQPQHF. The rearrangement uses TRBV24-1 and TRBJ1-5; 9 positions agree with TRBD1. The V and J ends lost 6 bases and 5 bases, in that order; junction bases with no gene match: 7. The CDR3 has 15 amino acids. Germline V CDR1 and CDR2: KGHDR, SFDVKD.